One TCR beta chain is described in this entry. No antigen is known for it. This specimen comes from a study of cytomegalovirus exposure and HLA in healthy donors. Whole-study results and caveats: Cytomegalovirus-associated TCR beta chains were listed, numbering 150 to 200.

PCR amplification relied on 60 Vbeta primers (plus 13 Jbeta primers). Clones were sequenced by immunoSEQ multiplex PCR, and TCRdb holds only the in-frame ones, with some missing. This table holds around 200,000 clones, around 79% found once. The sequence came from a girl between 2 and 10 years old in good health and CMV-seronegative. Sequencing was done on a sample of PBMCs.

The CDR3 protein is CASSIWNGSPSGYTF. CDR3 nucleotide sequence: TGTGCCAGTAGTATTTGGAACGGGAGCCCGAGTGGCTACACCTTC. This chain connects TRBV19 to TRBJ1-2; D gene uncertain. The CDR3 runs 15 residues. Germline V gene lookup returns CDR1 LNHDA and CDR2 SQIVND (reference sequence). Trimming left V 3 bases short and J 7 bases short, with 18 bases between. Together with reference TRBV19 and TRBJ1-2, the CDR3 gives the full variable domain: DGGITQSPKYLFRKEGQNVTLSCEQNLNHDAMYWYRQDPGQGLRLIYYSQIVNDFQKGDIAEGYSVSREKKESFPLTVTSAQKNPTAFYLCASSIWNGSPSGYTFGSGTRLTVV.